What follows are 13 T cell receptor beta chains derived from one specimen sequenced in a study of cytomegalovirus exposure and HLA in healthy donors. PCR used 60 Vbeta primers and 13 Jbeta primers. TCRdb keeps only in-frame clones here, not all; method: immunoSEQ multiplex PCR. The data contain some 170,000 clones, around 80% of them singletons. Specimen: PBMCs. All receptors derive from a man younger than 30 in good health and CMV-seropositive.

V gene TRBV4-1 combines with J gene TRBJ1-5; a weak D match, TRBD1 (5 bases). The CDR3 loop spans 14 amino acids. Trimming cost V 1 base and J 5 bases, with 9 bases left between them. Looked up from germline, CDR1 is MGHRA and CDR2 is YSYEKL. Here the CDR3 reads CASSQGTSHQPQHF. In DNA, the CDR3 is TGCGCCAGCAGCCAAGGGACATCCCATCAGCCCCAGCATTTT.

CDR3 nucleotide sequence: TGCAGCGTTGACCTAGCGGGAGTCGGTGAGCAGTTCTTC. This codes for CSVDLAGVGEQFF. V and J are TRBV29-1 and TRBJ2-1, with 10 bases lining up with TRBD2. The CDR3 is made up of 13 amino acids. Trimming cost V 3 bases and J 9 bases; bases outside gene matches: 5. Germline-derived CDR1 and CDR2 are SQVTM and ANQGSEA.

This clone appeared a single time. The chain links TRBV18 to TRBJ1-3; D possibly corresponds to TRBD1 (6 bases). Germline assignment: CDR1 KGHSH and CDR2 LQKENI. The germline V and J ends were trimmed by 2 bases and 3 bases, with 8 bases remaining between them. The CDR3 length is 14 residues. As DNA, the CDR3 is TGTGCCAGCTCACCAGAGGGGGTTGGAAACACCATATATTTT. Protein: CASSPEGVGNTIYF.

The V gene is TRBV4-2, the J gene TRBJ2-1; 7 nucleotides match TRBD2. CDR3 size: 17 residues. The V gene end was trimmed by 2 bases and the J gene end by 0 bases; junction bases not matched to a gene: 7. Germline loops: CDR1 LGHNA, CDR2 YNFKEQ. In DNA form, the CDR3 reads TGTGCCAGCAGCCAAACCGGGACTATGCGCTCCTACAATGAGCAGTTCTTC. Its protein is CASSQTGTMRSYNEQFF.

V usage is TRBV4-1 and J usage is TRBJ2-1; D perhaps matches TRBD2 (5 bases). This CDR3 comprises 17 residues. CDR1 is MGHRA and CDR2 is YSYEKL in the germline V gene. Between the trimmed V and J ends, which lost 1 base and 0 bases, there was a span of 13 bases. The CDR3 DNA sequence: TGCGCCAGCAGCCAAGTTAGTAGCGTAGGCTCCTACAATGAGCAGTTCTTC. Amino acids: CASSQVSSVGSYNEQFF.

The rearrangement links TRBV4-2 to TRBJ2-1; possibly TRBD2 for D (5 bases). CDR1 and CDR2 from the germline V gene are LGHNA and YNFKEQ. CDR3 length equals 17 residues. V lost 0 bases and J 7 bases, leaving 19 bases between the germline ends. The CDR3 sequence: CASSQEPSQDFRNEQFF. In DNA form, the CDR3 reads TGTGCCAGCAGCCAAGAGCCGAGCCAGGACTTTAGGAATGAGCAGTTCTTC.

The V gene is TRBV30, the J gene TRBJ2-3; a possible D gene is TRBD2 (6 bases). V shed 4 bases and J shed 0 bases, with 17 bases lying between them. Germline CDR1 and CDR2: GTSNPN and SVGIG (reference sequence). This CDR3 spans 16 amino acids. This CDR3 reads CAWKRSGGPSTDTQYF. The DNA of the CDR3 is TGTGCCTGGAAACGATCCGGGGGACCTAGCACAGATACGCAGTATTTT.

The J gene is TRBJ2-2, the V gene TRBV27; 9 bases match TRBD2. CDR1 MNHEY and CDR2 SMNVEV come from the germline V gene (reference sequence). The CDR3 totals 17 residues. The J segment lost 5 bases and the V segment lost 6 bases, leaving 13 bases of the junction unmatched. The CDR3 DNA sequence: TGTGCCAGCAGGACTCACATAGCGGGAGCGCGGACCGGGGAGCTGTTTTTT. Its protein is CASRTHIAGARTGELFF.

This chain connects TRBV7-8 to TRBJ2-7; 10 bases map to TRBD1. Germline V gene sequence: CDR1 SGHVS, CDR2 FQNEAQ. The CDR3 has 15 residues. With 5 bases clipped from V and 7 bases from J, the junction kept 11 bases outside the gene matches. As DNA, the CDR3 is TGTGCCAGCAGCCTTCGCGGGACAGGGGTCTCAGAGCAGTACTTC. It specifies CASSLRGTGVSEQYF.

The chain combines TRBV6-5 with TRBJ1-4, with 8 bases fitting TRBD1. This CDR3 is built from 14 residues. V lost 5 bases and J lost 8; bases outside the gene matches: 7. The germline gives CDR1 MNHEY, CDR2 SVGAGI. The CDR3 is CASSDDRGREKLFF. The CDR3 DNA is TGTGCCAGCAGTGACGACAGGGGACGAGAAAAACTGTTTTTT.

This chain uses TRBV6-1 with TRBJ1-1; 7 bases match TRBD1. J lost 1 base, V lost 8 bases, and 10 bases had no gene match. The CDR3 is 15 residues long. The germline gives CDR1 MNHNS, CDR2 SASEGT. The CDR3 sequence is CASQRRGQANTEAFF. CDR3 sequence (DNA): TGTGCCAGCCAGAGGAGGGGGCAGGCGAACACTGAAGCTTTCTTT.

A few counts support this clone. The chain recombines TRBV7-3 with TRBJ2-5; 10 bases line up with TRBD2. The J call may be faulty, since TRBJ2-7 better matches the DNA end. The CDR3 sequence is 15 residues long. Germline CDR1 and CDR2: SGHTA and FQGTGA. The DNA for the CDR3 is TGTGCCAGCAGCTTTAGCGGGGGGCCCTCCTACGAGCAGTACTTC. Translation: CASSFSGGPSYEQYF.

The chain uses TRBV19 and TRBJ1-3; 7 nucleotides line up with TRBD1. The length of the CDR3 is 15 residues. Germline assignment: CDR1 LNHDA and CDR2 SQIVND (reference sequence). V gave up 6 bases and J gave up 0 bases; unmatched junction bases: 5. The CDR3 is CASRRDRVSGNTIYF. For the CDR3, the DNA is TGTGCCAGTAGGCGAGACAGGGTCTCTGGAAACACCATATATTTT.